Below, 5 T cell receptor beta chains from the same sample are listed, as sequenced in a study of T cells after yellow fever vaccination. TCRdb independently ran MiXCR on the 5' RACE reads; one entry per CDR3 protein. The table has over 250,000 distinct CDR3 sequences, about 5% seen once; the top ten hold about 3.5%. The source material was CD4+ T cells sorted from PBMCs, sampled on the day of the yellow fever booster vaccination. These receptors came from a young man who received the YFV17D yellow fever vaccine.

This clonotype has just a few counts. This chain links TRBV4-1 with TRBJ2-5; no clear D. Germline V CDR1 and CDR2: MGHRA, YSYEKL. The CDR3 has 14 residues. Between the trimmed V and J ends, which lost 1 base and 2 bases, there was a span of 8 bases. CDR3 coding DNA: TGCGCCAGCAGCCAAGTGTCAACACAAGAGACCCAGTACTTC. Amino acid sequence: CASSQVSTQETQYF.

The sample holds many counts of this clonotype. The CDR3 DNA follows: TGTGCCAGCAGCGCCACTAACTATGGCTACACCTTC. This translates into CASSATNYGYTF. The rearrangement links TRBV9 to TRBJ1-2; D ambiguous. Germline lookup yields CDR1 SGDLS and CDR2 YYNGEE. CDR3 length: 12 residues. Between the trimmed V and J ends, which lost 3 bases and 0 bases, there was a span of 3 bases.

This clonotype was seen repeatedly, ten times or more. This chain links TRBV7-6 with TRBJ2-3; D is unresolved. With 2 bases removed from V and 3 bases from J, the gap between germline ends came to 9 bases. Germline assignment: CDR1 SGHVS and CDR2 FNYEAQ. The CDR3 is made up of 14 amino acids. The CDR3 protein is CASSLFPGTDTQYF. CDR3 nucleotide sequence: TGTGCCAGCAGCTTATTCCCGGGTACAGATACGCAGTATTTT.

The chain uses TRBV12-3 or TRBV12-4 and TRBJ2-1; TRBD2 matches 11 bases. Trimming at V came to 7 bases and at J to 7 bases, leaving 9 bases not matched to a gene. The CDR3 has 15 residues. The CDR3 here is CASTKLAGGENEQFF. The DNA of the CDR3 is TGTGCCAGCACCAAGCTAGCGGGGGGTGAGAATGAGCAGTTCTTC.

In its sample, this clonotype was seen many times. CDR3 in DNA: TGCAGTGCTAGGACTTCCACTAGCACAGATACGCAGTATTTT. It specifies CSARTSTSTDTQYF. The chain couples TRBV20-1 to TRBJ2-3; no definite D call. The CDR3 covers 14 residues. The ends were cut back, 3 bases at V and 0 bases at J, with 10 bases in the middle. Germline V gene data show CDR1 as DFQATT and CDR2 as SNEGSKA (reference sequence).